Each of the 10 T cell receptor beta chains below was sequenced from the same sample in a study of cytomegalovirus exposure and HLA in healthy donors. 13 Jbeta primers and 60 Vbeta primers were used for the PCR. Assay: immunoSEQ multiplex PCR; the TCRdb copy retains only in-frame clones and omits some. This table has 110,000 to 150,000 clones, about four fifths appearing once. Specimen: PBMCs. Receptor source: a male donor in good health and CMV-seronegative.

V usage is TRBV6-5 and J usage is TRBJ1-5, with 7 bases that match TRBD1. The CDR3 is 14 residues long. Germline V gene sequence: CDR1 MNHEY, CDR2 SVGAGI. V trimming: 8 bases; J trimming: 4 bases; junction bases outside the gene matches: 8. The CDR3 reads CASAATTGNQPQHF. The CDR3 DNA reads TGTGCCAGCGCCGCCACGACAGGGAATCAGCCCCAGCATTTT.

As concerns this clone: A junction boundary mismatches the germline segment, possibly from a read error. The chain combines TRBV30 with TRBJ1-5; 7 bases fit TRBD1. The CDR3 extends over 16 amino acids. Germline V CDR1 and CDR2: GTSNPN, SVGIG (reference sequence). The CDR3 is CAWRKVGAGGNQPQHF. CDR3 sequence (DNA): TGTGCGTGGAGGAAAGTGGGGGCAGGGGGTAATCAGCCCCAGCATTTT.

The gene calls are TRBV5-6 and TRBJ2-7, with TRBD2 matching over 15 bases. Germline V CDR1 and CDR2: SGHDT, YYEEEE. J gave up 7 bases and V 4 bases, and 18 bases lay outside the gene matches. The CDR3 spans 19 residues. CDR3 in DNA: TGTGCCAGCAGCCCCGGGACAGGGTTGGGGACTAGCGGGGGGCGAGAGCAGTACTTC. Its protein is CASSPGTGLGTSGGREQYF.

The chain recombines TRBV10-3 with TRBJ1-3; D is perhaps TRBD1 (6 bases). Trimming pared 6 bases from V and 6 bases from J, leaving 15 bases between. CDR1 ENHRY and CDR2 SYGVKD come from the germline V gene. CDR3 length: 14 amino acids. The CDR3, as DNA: TGTGCCATCAGGATACAGGGTTCCCAAAACACCATATATTTT. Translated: CAIRIQGSQNTIYF.

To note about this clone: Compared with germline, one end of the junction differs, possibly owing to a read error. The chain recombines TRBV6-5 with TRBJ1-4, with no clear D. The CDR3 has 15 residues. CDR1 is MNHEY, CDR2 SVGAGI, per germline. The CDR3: CSSSYSGGKGEKLFF. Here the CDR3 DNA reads TGTTCCAGCAGTTACTCGGGAGGGAAGGGTGAAAAACTGTTTTTT.

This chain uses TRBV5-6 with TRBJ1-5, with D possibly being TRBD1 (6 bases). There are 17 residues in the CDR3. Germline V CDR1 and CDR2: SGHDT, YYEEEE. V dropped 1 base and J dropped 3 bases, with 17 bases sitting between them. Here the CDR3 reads CASSLFGGRANNQPQHF. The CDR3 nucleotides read TGTGCCAGCAGCTTGTTTGGGGGCAGGGCGAACAATCAGCCCCAGCATTTT.

In DNA, the CDR3 is TGTGCCAGCGACCGAGGCGGACTAGCGGGAGACTACGAGCAGTACTTC. It codes for CASDRGGLAGDYEQYF. The V gene is TRBV25-1, the J gene TRBJ2-5, with 13 positions matching TRBD2. The tail of the sequence fits TRBJ2-7 better, so the J call may be wrong. Germline assignment: CDR1 MGHDK and CDR2 SYGVNS. The CDR3 is made up of 16 amino acids.

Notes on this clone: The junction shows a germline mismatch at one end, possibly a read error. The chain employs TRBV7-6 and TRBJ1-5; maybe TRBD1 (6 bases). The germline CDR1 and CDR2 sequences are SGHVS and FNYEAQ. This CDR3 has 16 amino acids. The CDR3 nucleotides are TGTGCCCGCAGCTTATTCCCTGGACAGAACAATCAGCCCCAGCATTTT. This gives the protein CARSLFPGQNNQPQHF.

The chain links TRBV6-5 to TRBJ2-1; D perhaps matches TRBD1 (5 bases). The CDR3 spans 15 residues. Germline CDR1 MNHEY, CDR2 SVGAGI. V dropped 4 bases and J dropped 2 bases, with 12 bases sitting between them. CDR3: CASSFDSEAYNEQFF. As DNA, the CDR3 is TGTGCCAGCAGTTTCGACAGTGAAGCCTACAATGAGCAGTTCTTC.

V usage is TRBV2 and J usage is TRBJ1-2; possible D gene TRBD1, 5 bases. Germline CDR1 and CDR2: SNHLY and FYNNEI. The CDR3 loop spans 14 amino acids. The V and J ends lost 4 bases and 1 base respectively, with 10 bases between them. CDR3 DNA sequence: TGTGCCAGCAGTGCGACAGAGCTTAACTATGGCTACACCTTC. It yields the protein CASSATELNYGYTF.